This is a list of T cell receptor beta chains from one sample in a study of shared clonotypes between healthy human individuals. TCRdb keeps only in-frame clones here, not all; method: immunoSEQ multiplex PCR. This repertoire shows 550,000 to 700,000 clones, 60% to 75% found once; its top ten account for 1.5% to 2%. The source material was memory CD4+ T cells sorted from blood. The receptor set was obtained from a woman aged 30 to 39 in good health. Each CDR3 is given with its conserved first and last residue. A D gene is named only where the DNA matches it firmly. Rows give clone size only sometimes, using once, few, many, or a class for an expanded clone.

clone size,CDR3 length,J gene,V gene,D gene,CDR3 DNA,CDR3 protein
once,16,TRBJ1-1,TRBV18,.,TGTGCCAGCTCACCAAGGGAAAACCTAATGAACACTGAAGCTTTCTTT,CASSPRENLMNTEAFF
many,12,TRBJ2-7,TRBV18,.,TGTGCCAGCTCACCAGATTCATACGAGCAGTACTTC,CASSPDSYEQYF
.,16,TRBJ2-7,TRBV19,TRBD1,TGTGCCAGTAGTATGAATCCGGGACAGGGAACCTACGAGCAGTACTTC,CASSMNPGQGTYEQYF
.,16,TRBJ2-7,TRBV21-1,.,TGTGCCAGCAGCCCGGCGGGACAGGGAAGCTCCTACGAGCAGTACTTC,CASSPAGQGSSYEQYF
.,15,TRBJ1-2,TRBV28,TRBD1,TGTGCCAGCAGACTCGGACAGGGTGGATTCGAGGGCTACACCTTC,CASRLGQGGFEGYTF
.,15,TRBJ2-3,TRBV7-2,.,TGTGCCAGCAGCTCCTCGAGGACAGACACAGATACGCAGTATTTT,CASSSSRTDTDTQYF
many,11,TRBJ2-3,TRBV28,.,TGTGCCAGCAGTTCCCCAGATACGCAGTATTTT,CASSSPDTQYF
.,17,TRBJ2-3,TRBV7-3,TRBD2,TGTGCCAGCAGGAATCAACCCGGACTAGGGAGCACAGATACGCAGTATTTT,CASRNQPGLGSTDTQYF
once,12,TRBJ1-2,TRBV28,.,TGTGCCAGCAGAACCCCAGACTATGGCTACACCTTC,CASRTPDYGYTF
.,15,TRBJ2-7,TRBV2,.,TGTGCCAGCAGTGACGACTGGCCCAACTCCTACGAGCAGTACTTC,CASSDDWPNSYEQYF
.,17,TRBJ1-5,TRBV27,.,TGTGCCAGCAGTTTGATTGAGAGTTATAGAAGCAATCAGCCCCAGCATTTT,CASSLIESYRSNQPQHF
.,13,TRBJ2-7,TRBV2,.,TGTGCCAGCAGACCATCAAGGAGCCACGAGCAGTACTTC,CASRPSRSHEQYF
once,13,TRBJ1-5,TRBV6-6,.,TGTGCCAGCAGTTACGGGGAGAGTCAGCCCCAGCATTTT,CASSYGESQPQHF
once,15,TRBJ1-3,TRBV9,TRBD1,TGTGCCAGCAGCGTAGGGGACAGCTCTGGAAACACCATATATTTT,CASSVGDSSGNTIYF
.,16,TRBJ2-2,TRBV11-2,TRBD1,TGTGCCAGCAGCTTCCCCGGGACAGTGAACACCGGGGAGCTGTTTTTT,CASSFPGTVNTGELFF
.,17,TRBJ2-4,TRBV11-1,.,TGTGCCAGCAGCCAAAACAGTAGGCTCTCGGCCAAAAACATTCAGTACTTC,CASSQNSRLSAKNIQYF
.,15,TRBJ2-2,TRBV27,TRBD2,TGTGCCAGCAGTATCCGCGGACTAGACACCGGGGAGCTGTTTTTT,CASSIRGLDTGELFF